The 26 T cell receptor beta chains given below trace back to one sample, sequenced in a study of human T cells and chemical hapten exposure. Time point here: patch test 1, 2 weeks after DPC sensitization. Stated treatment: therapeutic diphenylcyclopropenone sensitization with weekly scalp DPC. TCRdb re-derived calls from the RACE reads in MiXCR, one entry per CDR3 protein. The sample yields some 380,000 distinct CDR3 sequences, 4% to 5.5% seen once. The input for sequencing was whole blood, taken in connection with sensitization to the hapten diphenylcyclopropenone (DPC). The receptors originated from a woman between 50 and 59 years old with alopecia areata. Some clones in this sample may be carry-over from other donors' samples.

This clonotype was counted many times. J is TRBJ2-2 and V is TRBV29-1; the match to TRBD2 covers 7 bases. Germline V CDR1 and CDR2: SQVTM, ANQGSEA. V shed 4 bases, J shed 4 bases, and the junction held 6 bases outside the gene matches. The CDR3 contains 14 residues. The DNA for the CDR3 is TGCAGCGTTGTGGGGAGGGGAGCCACCGGGGAGCTGTTTTTT. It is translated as CSVVGRGATGELFF.

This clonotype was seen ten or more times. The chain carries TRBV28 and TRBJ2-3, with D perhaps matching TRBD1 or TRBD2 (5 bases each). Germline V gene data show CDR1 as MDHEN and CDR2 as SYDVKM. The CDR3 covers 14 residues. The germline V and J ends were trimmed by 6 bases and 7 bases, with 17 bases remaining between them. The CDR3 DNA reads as TGTGCCAGCAGCAGGGACCCAAAGCAAAATACGCAGTATTTT. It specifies CASSRDPKQNTQYF.

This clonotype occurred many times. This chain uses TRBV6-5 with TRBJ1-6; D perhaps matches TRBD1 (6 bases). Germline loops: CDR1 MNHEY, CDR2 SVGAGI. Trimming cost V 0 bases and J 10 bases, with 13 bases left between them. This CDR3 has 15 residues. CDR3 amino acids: CASSYSIGGDSPLHF. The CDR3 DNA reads TGTGCCAGCAGTTACTCGATCGGGGGCGACTCACCCCTCCACTTT.

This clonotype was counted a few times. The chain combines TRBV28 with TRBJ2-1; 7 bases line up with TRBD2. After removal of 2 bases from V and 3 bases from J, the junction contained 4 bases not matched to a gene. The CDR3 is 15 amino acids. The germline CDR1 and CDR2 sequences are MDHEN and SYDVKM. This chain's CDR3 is CASSLLASGYNEQFF. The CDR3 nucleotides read TGTGCCAGCAGTTTACTCGCTAGCGGCTACAATGAGCAGTTCTTC.

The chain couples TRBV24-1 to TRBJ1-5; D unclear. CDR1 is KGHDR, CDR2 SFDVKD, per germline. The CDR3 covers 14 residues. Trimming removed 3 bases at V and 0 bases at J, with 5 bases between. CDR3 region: CATSDKYSNQPQHF. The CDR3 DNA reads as TGTGCCACCAGTGATAAGTATAGCAATCAGCCCCAGCATTTT.

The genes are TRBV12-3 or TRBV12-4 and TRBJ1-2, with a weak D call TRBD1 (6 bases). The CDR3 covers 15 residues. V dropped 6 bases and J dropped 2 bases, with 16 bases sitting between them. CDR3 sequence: CASSPGTRGNYGYTF. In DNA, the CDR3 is TGTGCCAGCAGCCCCGGGACAAGGGGGAACTATGGCTACACCTTC.

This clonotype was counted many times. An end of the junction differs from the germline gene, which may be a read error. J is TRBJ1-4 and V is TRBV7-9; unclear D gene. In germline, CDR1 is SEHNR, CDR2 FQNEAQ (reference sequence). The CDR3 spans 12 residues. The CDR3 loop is CASSRPLEGQIF. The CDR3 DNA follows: TGTGCCAGCAGCCGGCCCCTAGAAGGCCAAATATTT.

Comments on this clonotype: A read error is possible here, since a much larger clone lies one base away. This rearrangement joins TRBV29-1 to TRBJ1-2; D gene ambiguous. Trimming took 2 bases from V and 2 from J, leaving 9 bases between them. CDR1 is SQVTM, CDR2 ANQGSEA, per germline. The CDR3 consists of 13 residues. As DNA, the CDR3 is TGCAGCGTTGAAAGCATCGAAAACTATGGCTACACCTTC. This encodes CSVESIENYGYTF.

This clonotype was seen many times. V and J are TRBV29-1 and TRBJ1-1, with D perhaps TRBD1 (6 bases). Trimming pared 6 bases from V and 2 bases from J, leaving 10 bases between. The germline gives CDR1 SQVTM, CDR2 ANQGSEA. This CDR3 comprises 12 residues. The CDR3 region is CSVPGGNTEAFF. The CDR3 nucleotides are TGCAGCGTCCCCGGGGGCAACACTGAAGCTTTCTTT.

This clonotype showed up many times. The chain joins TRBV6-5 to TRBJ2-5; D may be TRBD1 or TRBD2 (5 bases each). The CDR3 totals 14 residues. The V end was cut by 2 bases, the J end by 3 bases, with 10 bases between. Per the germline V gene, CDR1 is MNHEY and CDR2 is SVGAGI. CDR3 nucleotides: TGTGCCAGCAGTTACCCGGGGCAAAAAGAGACCCAGTACTTC. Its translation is CASSYPGQKETQYF.

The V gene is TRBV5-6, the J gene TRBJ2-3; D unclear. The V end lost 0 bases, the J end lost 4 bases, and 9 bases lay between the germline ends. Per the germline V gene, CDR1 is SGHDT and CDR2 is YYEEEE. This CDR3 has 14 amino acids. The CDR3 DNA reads TGTGCCAGCAGCTTGGCCATCGGACCAGATACGCAGTATTTT. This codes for CASSLAIGPDTQYF.

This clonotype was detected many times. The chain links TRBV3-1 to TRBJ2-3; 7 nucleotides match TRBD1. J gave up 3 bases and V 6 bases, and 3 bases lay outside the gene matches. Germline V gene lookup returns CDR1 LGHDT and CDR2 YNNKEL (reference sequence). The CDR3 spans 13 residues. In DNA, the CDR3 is TGTGCCAGCAGTCGACAGGGTACAGATACGCAGTATTTT. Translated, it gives CASSRQGTDTQYF.

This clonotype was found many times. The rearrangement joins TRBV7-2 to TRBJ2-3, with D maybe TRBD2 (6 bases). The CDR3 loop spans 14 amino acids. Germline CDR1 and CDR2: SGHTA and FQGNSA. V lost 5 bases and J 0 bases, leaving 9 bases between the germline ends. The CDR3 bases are TGTGCCAGCAGCCTTAGCGGTAGCACAGATACGCAGTATTTT. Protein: CASSLSGSTDTQYF.

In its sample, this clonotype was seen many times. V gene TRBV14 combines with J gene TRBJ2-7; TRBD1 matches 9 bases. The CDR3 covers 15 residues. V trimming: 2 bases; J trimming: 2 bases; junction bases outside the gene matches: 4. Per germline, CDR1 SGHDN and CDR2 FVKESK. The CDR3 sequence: CASSQHGTGPYEQYF. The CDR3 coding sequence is TGTGCCAGCAGCCAACATGGGACAGGGCCCTACGAGCAGTACTTC.

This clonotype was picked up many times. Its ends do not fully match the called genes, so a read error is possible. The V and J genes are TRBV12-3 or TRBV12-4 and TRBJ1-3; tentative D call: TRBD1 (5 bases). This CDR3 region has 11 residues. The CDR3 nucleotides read TGTGCCAGCCGAATGGGGCGAGTAGAGGGCTTT. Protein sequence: CASRMGRVEGF.

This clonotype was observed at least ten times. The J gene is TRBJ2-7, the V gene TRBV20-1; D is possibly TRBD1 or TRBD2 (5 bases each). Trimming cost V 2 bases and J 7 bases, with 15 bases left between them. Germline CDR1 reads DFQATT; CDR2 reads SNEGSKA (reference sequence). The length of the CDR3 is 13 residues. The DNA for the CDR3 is TGCAGTGCTAGACACGCACTCTGGGGGGAGCAGTACTTC. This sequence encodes CSARHALWGEQYF.

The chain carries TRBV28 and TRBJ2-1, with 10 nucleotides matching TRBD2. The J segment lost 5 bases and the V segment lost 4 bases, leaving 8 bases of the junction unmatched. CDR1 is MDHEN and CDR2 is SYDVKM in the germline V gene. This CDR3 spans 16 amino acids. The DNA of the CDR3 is TGTGCCAGCAGTTCCCCTAGCGGGAGCGATCACAATGAGCAGTTCTTC. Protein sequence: CASSSPSGSDHNEQFF.

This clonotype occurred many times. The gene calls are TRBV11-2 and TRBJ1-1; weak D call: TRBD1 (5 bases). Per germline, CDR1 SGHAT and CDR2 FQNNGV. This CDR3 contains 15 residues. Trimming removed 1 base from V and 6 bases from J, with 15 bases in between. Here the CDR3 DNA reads TGTGCCAGCAGCTTAGGCGTAGGAATGGGGGCTGAAGCTTTCTTT. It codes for CASSLGVGMGAEAFF.

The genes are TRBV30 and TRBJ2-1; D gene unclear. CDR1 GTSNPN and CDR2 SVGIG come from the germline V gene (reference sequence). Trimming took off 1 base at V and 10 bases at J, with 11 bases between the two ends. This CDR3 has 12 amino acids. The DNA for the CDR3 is TGTGCCTGGAGTGCCGACTCCCCCGAGCAGTTCTTC. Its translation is CAWSADSPEQFF.

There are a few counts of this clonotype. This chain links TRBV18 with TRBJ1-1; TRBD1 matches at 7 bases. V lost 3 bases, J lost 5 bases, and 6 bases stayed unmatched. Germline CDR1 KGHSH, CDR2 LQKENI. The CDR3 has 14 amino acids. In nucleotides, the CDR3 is TGTGCCAGCTCACCCCTCAGGGGGGAAACTGAAGCTTTCTTT. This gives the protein CASSPLRGETEAFF.

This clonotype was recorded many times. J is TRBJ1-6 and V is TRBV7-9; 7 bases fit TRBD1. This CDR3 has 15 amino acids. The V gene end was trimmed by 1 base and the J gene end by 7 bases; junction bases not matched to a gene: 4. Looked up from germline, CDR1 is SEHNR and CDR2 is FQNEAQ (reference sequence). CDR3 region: CASSLVDRRNSPLHF. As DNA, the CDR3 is TGTGCCAGCAGCTTAGTGGACAGGCGAAATTCACCCCTCCACTTT.

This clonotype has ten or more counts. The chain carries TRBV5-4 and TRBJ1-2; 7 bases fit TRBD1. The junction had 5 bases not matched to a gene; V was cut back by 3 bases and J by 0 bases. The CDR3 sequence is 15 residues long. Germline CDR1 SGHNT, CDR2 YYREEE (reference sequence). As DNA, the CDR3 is TGTGCCAGCAGCTGGGACAGAATCACTAACTATGGCTACACCTTC. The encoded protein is CASSWDRITNYGYTF.

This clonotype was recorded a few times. This chain's CDR3 is CASSVDPSPHEQYF. The CDR3 DNA reads as TGTGCCAGCAGCGTAGATCCTAGTCCCCACGAGCAGTACTTC. The chain couples TRBV9 to TRBJ2-7, with D unclear. The germline V gene has CDR1 SGDLS and CDR2 YYNGEE. Trimming shortened V by 0 bases and J by 5 bases, and 12 bases separated the two germline ends. The CDR3 runs 14 residues.

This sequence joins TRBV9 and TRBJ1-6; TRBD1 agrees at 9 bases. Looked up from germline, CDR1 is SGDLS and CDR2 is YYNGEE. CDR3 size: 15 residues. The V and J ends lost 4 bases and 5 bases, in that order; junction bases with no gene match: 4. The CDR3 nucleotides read TGTGCCAGCAGCTCCCGGACAGGGGATAATTCACCCCTCCACTTT. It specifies CASSSRTGDNSPLHF.

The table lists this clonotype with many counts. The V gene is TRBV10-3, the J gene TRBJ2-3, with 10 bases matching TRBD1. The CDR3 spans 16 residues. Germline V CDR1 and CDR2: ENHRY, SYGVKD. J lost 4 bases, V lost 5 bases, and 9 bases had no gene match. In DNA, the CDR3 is TGTGCCATCAGTTTCGCCGGGACAGGGGTCGCAGATACGCAGTATTTT. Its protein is CAISFAGTGVADTQYF.

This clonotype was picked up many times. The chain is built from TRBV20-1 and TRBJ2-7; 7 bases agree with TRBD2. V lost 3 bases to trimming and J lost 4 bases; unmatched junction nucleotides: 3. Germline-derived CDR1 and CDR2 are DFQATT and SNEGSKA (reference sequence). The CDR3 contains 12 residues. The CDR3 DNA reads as TGCAGTGCTAGGCGGGAGAGGTACGAGCAGTACTTC. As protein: CSARRERYEQYF.